The next 30 T cell receptor beta chains were all read from a single sample in a study of T cells after yellow fever vaccination. TCRdb passed the 5' RACE reads through MiXCR, listing each CDR3 protein once. This table has around 310,000 distinct CDR3 sequences, 8% to 10% appearing once. The sequencing used PBMCs, collected on the day of the first yellow fever vaccination. The source is a man in his late teens or twenties who received the YFV17D yellow fever vaccine.

The J gene is TRBJ2-3, the V gene TRBV5-1, with D perhaps matching TRBD1 (5 bases). There are 17 residues in the CDR3. V lost 6 bases to trimming and J lost 1 base, with 21 bases between them. From germline, CDR1 is SGHRS and CDR2 YFSETQ. CDR3 region: CASMGRGGRLGTDTQYF. The CDR3 nucleotides read TGCGCCAGCATGGGGCGTGGCGGACGTTTGGGCACAGATACGCAGTATTTT.

This clonotype was observed a handful of times. V is TRBV7-6 and J is TRBJ1-1, with TRBD1 identical over 8 bases. The V and J ends lost 5 bases and 5 bases, in that order; junction bases with no gene match: 13. CDR1 is SGHVS, CDR2 FNYEAQ, per germline. This CDR3 contains 16 residues. The CDR3 loop reads CASSLDRTGRKTEAFF. The CDR3, as DNA: TGTGCCAGCAGCCTAGATAGGACAGGGCGAAAGACTGAAGCTTTCTTT.

This clonotype has just a few counts. V usage is TRBV29-1 and J usage is TRBJ1-1; D perhaps matches TRBD1 (5 bases). Trimming took 1 base from V and 5 from J, leaving 17 bases between them. The CDR3 length is 15 residues. Germline values: CDR1 SQVTM, CDR2 ANQGSEA. The CDR3 protein is CSVEGFSGGKTEAFF. The CDR3 coding sequence is TGCAGCGTTGAAGGGTTTTCGGGGGGGAAGACTGAAGCTTTCTTT.

This chain joins TRBV18 and TRBJ1-4, with 7 positions matching TRBD1. Trimming took 4 bases from V and 1 from J; bases not matched to a gene: 3. The CDR3 covers 15 residues. From germline, CDR1 is KGHSH and CDR2 LQKENI. DNA of the CDR3: TGTGCCAGCTCACTCCGGACAGGAACTAATGAAAAACTGTTTTTT. This gives the protein CASSLRTGTNEKLFF.

This clonotype was picked up many times. The gene calls are TRBV15 and TRBJ2-5; 7 bases agree with TRBD1. The CDR3 loop spans 18 amino acids. Per the germline V gene, CDR1 is LNHNV and CDR2 is YYDKDF (reference sequence). V shed 1 base, J shed 1 base, and the junction held 12 bases outside the gene matches. CDR3 residues: CATSRVGGQSYFQETQYF. The CDR3 DNA reads as TGTGCCACCAGCAGAGTAGGGGGACAGTCCTACTTCCAAGAGACCCAGTACTTC.

The table lists this clonotype with a few counts. The chain joins TRBV4-2 to TRBJ1-3; a possible D gene is TRBD1 (6 bases). CDR1 and CDR2 from the germline V gene are LGHNA and YNFKEQ. V shed 0 bases and J shed 4 bases, with 10 bases lying between them. The CDR3 spans 15 residues. CDR3 sequence: CASSQDFQGGNTIYF. The CDR3 coding sequence is TGTGCCAGCAGCCAAGATTTTCAGGGGGGAAACACCATATATTTT.

This clonotype was observed a handful of times. This rearrangement joins TRBV7-3 to TRBJ2-7; the match to TRBD1 covers 8 bases. The CDR3 loop spans 16 amino acids. Germline loops: CDR1 SGHTA, CDR2 FQGTGA. The V gene end was trimmed by 5 bases and the J gene end by 3 bases; junction bases not matched to a gene: 12. CDR3 in amino acids: CASSRSAGQVSYEQYF. For the CDR3, the DNA is TGTGCCAGCAGCCGCTCCGCGGGACAGGTTAGCTACGAGCAGTACTTC. The entire variable domain, with the rest obtained from reference TRBV7-3 and TRBJ2-7, is as follows: GAGVSQTPSNKVTEKGKYVELRCDPISGHTALYWYRQSLGQGPEFLIYFQGTGAADDSGLPNDRFFAVRPEGSVSTLKIQRTERGDSAVYLCASSRSAGQVSYEQYFGPGTRLTVT.

The chain has TRBV9 and TRBJ1-2; D is uncertain. The CDR3 loop spans 15 amino acids. The ends were cut back, 0 bases at V and 4 bases at J, with 13 bases in the middle. CDR1 and CDR2 from the germline V gene are SGDLS and YYNGEE. The CDR3 reads CASSVASRTGYGYTF. CDR3 DNA: TGTGCCAGCAGCGTAGCTTCCCGGACGGGCTATGGCTACACCTTC.

V usage is TRBV7-2 and J usage is TRBJ1-4, with 7 bases matching TRBD1. Trimming at V came to 4 bases and at J to 1 base, leaving 6 bases not matched to a gene. Germline assignment: CDR1 SGHTA and CDR2 FQGNSA. The CDR3 extends over 16 amino acids. The CDR3 protein is CASSSQGVLTNEKLFF. The CDR3 nucleotides are TGTGCCAGCAGCTCCCAGGGGGTATTAACTAATGAAAAACTGTTTTTT. The full variable domain, with the rest looked up from reference TRBV7-2 and TRBJ1-4, is GAGVSQSPSNKVTEKGKDVELRCDPISGHTALYWYRQSLGQGLEFLIYFQGNSAPDKSGLPSDRFSAERTGGSVSTLTIQRTQQEDSAVYLCASSSQGVLTNEKLFFGSGTQLSVL.

The rearrangement joins TRBV4-1 to TRBJ1-2; D is unclear. Trimming shortened V by 2 bases and J by 7 bases, and 11 bases separated the two germline ends. Germline V CDR1 and CDR2: MGHRA, YSYEKL. The CDR3 sequence is 13 residues long. CDR3 nucleotide sequence: TGCGCCAGCAGCCAAATCGTGGGGTCTGGCTACACCTTC. Protein sequence: CASSQIVGSGYTF.

This clonotype has just a few counts. V is TRBV10-2 and J is TRBJ2-1, with 12 bases fitting TRBD2. V was clipped by 3 bases and J by 0 bases; unmatched bases: 9. The CDR3 is 19 residues long. Looked up from germline, CDR1 is WSHSY and CDR2 is SAAADI. The CDR3 coding sequence is TGCGCCAGCAGTGACGCGGCTAGCGGGGGGGTGAGCTCCTACAATGAGCAGTTCTTC. Translation: CASSDAASGGVSSYNEQFF.

This clonotype appeared once. The junction differs from germline at one of its ends, possibly a read error. The chain uses TRBV10-3 and TRBJ2-2, with 7 nucleotides matching TRBD2. Germline V gives CDR1 ENHRY, CDR2 SYGVKD. The CDR3 runs to 14 residues. The CDR3 region has the DNA TGTGCCATCAAGCGGGGACCGAACACCGGGGAGCTGCTTTTT. Protein: CAIKRGPNTGELLF.

The chain couples TRBV5-6 to TRBJ2-2; TRBD1 might be the D (5 bases). With 7 bases removed from V and 0 bases from J, the gap between germline ends came to 10 bases. This CDR3 is 14 amino acids long. Germline V gene data show CDR1 as SGHDT and CDR2 as YYEEEE. In nucleotides, the CDR3 is TGTGCCAGCTCAGGGTACACGAACACCGGGGAGCTGTTTTTT. It is translated as CASSGYTNTGELFF.

This clonotype was seen a handful of times. V gene TRBV20-1 combines with J gene TRBJ2-3; TRBD1 aligns across 10 bases. The CDR3 length is 14 residues. V was pared by 1 base and J by 8 bases, with 6 bases of the junction left unmatched. Per germline, CDR1 DFQATT and CDR2 SNEGSKA (reference sequence). Here the CDR3 reads CSARAGTGVGTQYF. The CDR3 DNA reads TGCAGTGCTAGAGCCGGGACAGGGGTGGGTACGCAGTATTTT.

DNA for the CDR3: TGTGCCAGCCAGGGATCTCGAGGGCAAAGCTCCTACAATGAGCAGTTCTTC. Translated, it gives CASQGSRGQSSYNEQFF. This chain links TRBV11-2 with TRBJ2-1; either TRBD1 or TRBD2 may fit D (5 bases each). This CDR3 is 17 amino acids long. The V gene's germline CDR1 is SGHAT and CDR2 FQNNGV. V gave up 8 bases and J gave up 0 bases, with 20 bases separating them.

This chain connects TRBV5-1 to TRBJ1-5; no clear D. The germline V and J ends were trimmed by 9 bases and 0 bases, with 22 bases remaining between them. The CDR3 extends over 17 amino acids. CDR1 and CDR2 from the germline V gene are SGHRS and YFSETQ. CDR3 residues: CANTGGPIFYSNQPQHF. CDR3 nucleotides: TGCGCCAACACGGGCGGCCCGATATTTTATAGCAATCAGCCCCAGCATTTT.

This clonotype showed up just a few times. The J gene is TRBJ2-7, the V gene TRBV6-1; 11 nucleotides align to TRBD1. The V segment lost 7 bases and the J segment 4 bases; nucleotides outside the gene matches: 12. Germline CDR1 is MNHNS and CDR2 is SASEGT. The CDR3 has 16 amino acids. CDR3 loop: CASMSEDRGRPYEQYV. The CDR3 region has the DNA TGTGCCAGCATGTCAGAGGACAGGGGGCGACCATACGAGCAGTACGTC.

This chain uses TRBV9 with TRBJ1-4, with D uncertain. Trimming cost V 0 bases and J 0 bases, with 6 bases left between them. Germline values: CDR1 SGDLS, CDR2 YYNGEE. The CDR3 spans 15 residues. CDR3 DNA: TGTGCCAGCAGCGTAGGGGTGACAACTAATGAAAAACTGTTTTTT. This sequence encodes CASSVGVTTNEKLFF. The full variable domain, its missing parts supplied by reference TRBV9 and TRBJ1-4, is DSGVTQTPKHLITATGQRVTLRCSPRSGDLSVYWYQQSLDQGLQFLIQYYNGEERAKGNILERFSAQQFPDLHSELNLSSLELGDSALYFCASSVGVTTNEKLFFGSGTQLSVL.

This clonotype was found many times. The chain employs TRBV5-1 and TRBJ1-6; D ambiguous. Between the trimmed V and J ends, which lost 1 base and 7 bases, there was a span of 12 bases. The CDR3 extends over 15 amino acids. The germline gives CDR1 SGHRS, CDR2 YFSETQ. Here the CDR3 reads CASSLLGGGNSPLHF. As DNA, the CDR3 is TGCGCCAGCAGCTTGTTGGGCGGTGGAAATTCACCCCTCCACTTT.

V is TRBV19 and J is TRBJ2-2, with TRBD1 matching over 7 bases. CDR3 size: 15 residues. The ends lost 7 bases at V and 2 bases at J; junction bases unmatched: 7. Per the germline V gene, CDR1 is LNHDA and CDR2 is SQIVND (reference sequence). CDR3 in DNA: TGTGCCAGTACCGTTGGACAGGTTAACACCGGGGAGCTGTTTTTT. Amino acids: CASTVGQVNTGELFF. Full variable domain (remainder filled in from reference TRBV19 and TRBJ2-2): DGGITQSPKYLFRKEGQNVTLSCEQNLNHDAMYWYRQDPGQGLRLIYYSQIVNDFQKGDIAEGYSVSREKKESFPLTVTSAQKNPTAFYLCASTVGQVNTGELFFGEGSRLTVL.

The chain combines TRBV5-5 with TRBJ2-7; D gene unclear. Germline CDR1 SGHKS, CDR2 YYEKEE (reference sequence). V was trimmed by 4 bases and J by 3 bases, leaving 11 bases between them. CDR3 length: 13 residues. The CDR3 nucleotides read TGTGCCAGCAGCCGCCCCACAGACTACGAGCAGTACTTC. As protein: CASSRPTDYEQYF.

This clonotype was detected ten times or more. The chain couples TRBV4-3 to TRBJ2-1, with 8 positions matching TRBD1. The germline V gene has CDR1 LGHNA and CDR2 YSLEER. The trim removed 4 bases at V and 10 bases at J, leaving 6 bases unmatched. The CDR3 is 13 amino acids. In DNA, the CDR3 is TGCGCCAGCAGCCGAGGGACAGGCGGCGAGCAGTTCTTC. Translation gives CASSRGTGGEQFF.

The chain couples TRBV6-5 to TRBJ1-4, with D perhaps TRBD1 (6 bases). There are 15 residues in the CDR3. The germline CDR1 and CDR2 sequences are MNHEY and SVGAGI. The V end lost 0 bases, the J end lost 2 bases, and 7 bases lay between the germline ends. DNA of the CDR3: TGTGCCAGCAGTTACTCTAGGGGGACTAATGAAAAACTGTTTTTT. Its translation is CASSYSRGTNEKLFF.

This clonotype has at least ten counts. The chain employs TRBV5-1 and TRBJ1-2; tentatively, D is TRBD1 (5 bases). Germline loops: CDR1 SGHRS, CDR2 YFSETQ. V lost 1 base and J 1 base, leaving 11 bases between the germline ends. There are 15 residues in the CDR3. The CDR3: CASSLSSGSNYGYTF. CDR3 nucleotides: TGCGCCAGCAGCTTGTCTTCAGGGAGTAACTATGGCTACACCTTC.

The table lists this clonotype with a few counts. This chain joins TRBV7-2 and TRBJ1-2; D is perhaps TRBD1 (5 bases). Germline V lookup: CDR1 SGHTA, CDR2 FQGNSA. The CDR3 has 14 residues. Between the trimmed V and J ends, which lost 5 bases and 7 bases, there was a span of 17 bases. The CDR3 sequence: CASSPQTEYSGYTF. CDR3 nucleotides: TGTGCCAGCAGCCCCCAGACAGAGTATTCTGGCTACACCTTC.

This clonotype came up many times. The chain carries TRBV20-1 and TRBJ2-2; D may match TRBD1 or TRBD2 (5 bases each). The CDR3 length is 13 residues. CDR1 and CDR2 from the germline V gene are DFQATT and SNEGSKA (reference sequence). Here the CDR3 DNA reads TGCAGCCTCCGGGTTGGGGGAACCGGGGAGCTGTTTTTT. It yields the protein CSLRVGGTGELFF.

This clonotype was counted only a few times. This chain uses TRBV19 with TRBJ2-5; a possible D gene is TRBD2 (5 bases). V was shortened by 7 bases and J by 2 bases, with 11 bases between the two germline ends. This CDR3 spans 13 amino acids. Germline-derived CDR1 and CDR2 are LNHDA and SQIVND (reference sequence). The CDR3 spells CASIGKTQETQYF. The DNA for the CDR3 is TGTGCCAGTATCGGGAAAACACAAGAGACCCAGTACTTC.

Regarding this clonotype: The junction shows a germline mismatch at one end, possibly a read error. The rearrangement links TRBV7-9 to TRBJ1-6; D is unresolved. The CDR3 runs to 15 residues. Per germline, CDR1 SEHNR and CDR2 FQNEAQ (reference sequence). The CDR3 nucleotides read TGTGCCAGCAGGAATGCGGGATCCTATAATTCACCCTTCCACTTT. This encodes CASRNAGSYNSPFHF.

The V gene is TRBV3-1, the J gene TRBJ1-2; D uncertain. Germline assignment: CDR1 LGHDT and CDR2 YNNKEL (reference sequence). This CDR3 comprises 15 residues. V gave up 0 bases and J gave up 6 bases, with 14 bases separating them. The CDR3 sequence: CASSQDPTGVDGYTF. In DNA, the CDR3 is TGTGCCAGCAGCCAAGATCCCACGGGAGTGGATGGCTACACCTTC.

The chain joins TRBV4-1 to TRBJ2-7; D is perhaps TRBD1 (6 bases). V was clipped by 2 bases and J by 6 bases, with 17 bases between them. Per germline, CDR1 MGHRA and CDR2 YSYEKL. The CDR3 covers 15 residues. For the CDR3, the DNA is TGCGCCAGCAGCCAAAGAGGCGTAACAGGGTCCGAGCAGTACTTC. Amino acid sequence: CASSQRGVTGSEQYF.